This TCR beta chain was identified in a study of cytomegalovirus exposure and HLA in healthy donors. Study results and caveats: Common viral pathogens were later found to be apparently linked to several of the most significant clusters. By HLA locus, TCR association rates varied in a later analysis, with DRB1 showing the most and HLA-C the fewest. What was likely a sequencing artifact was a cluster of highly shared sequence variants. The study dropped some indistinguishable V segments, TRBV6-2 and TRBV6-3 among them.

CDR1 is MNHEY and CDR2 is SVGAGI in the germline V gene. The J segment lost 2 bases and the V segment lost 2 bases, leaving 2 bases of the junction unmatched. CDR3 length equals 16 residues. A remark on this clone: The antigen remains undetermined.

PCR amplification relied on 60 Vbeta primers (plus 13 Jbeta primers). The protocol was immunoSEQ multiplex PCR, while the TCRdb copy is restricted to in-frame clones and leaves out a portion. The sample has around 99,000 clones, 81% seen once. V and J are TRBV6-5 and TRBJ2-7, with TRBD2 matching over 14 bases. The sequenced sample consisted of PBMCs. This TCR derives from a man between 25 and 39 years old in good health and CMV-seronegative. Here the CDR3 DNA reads TGTGCCAGCAGTTACGGGACTAGCGGGAGCACCTACGAGCAGTACTTC. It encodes CASSYGTSGSTYEQYF.